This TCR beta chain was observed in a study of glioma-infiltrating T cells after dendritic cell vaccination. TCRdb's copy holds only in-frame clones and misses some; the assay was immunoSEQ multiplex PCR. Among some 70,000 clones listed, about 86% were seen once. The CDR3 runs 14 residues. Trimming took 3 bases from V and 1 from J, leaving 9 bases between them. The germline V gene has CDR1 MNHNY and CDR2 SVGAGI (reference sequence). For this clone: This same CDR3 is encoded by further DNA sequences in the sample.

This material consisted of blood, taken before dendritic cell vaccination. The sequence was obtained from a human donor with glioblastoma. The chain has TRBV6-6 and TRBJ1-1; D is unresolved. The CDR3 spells CASSYNGENTEAFF. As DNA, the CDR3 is TGTGCCAGCAGTTATAACGGGGAGAACACTGAAGCTTTCTTT.